This record looks at one T cell receptor beta chain sequence and its context. CDR1 and CDR2 from the germline V gene are LGHNA and YNFKEQ. The CDR3 extends over 12 amino acids. V was shortened by 3 bases and J by 14 bases, with 13 bases between the two germline ends. This sample is drawn from a study of blood T cell repertoires in COVID-19. As for the study in general: Sources were T cells, B-cell-depleted T cells, or PBMCs; the material itself was cDNA or gDNA.

Profiled with immunoSEQ multiplex PCR; TCRdb holds only in-frame clones, not every one. The sample yields some 48,000 clones, 88% seen once. Material for sequencing was peripheral blood. The sequence was obtained from a man in his fifties with active COVID-19. V usage is TRBV4-2 and J usage is TRBJ1-4; a weak D match, TRBD1 (6 bases). The CDR3, as DNA: TGTGCCAGCAGCCAGGGGCGGGGGCCGCTGTTTTTT. Translating it yields CASSQGRGPLFF.